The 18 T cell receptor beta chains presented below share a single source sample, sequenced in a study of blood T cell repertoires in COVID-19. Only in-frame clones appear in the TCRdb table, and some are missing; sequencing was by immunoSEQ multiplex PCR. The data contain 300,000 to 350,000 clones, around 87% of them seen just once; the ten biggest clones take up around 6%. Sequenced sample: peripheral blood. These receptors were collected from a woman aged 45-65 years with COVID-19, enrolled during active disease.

CDR3 amino acids: CASSPQRSPLSGNTIYF. The CDR3 coding sequence is TGTGCCAGCAGCCCCCAACGAAGCCCTCTCTCTGGAAACACCATATATTTT. The chain carries TRBV5-4 and TRBJ1-3; D gene ambiguous. V was shortened by 4 bases and J by 0 bases, with 17 bases between the two germline ends. There are 17 residues in the CDR3. Looked up from germline, CDR1 is SGHNT and CDR2 is YYREEE (reference sequence).

CDR3 bases: TGTGCCACCAGCAGAGTCCCAGGGGTGGGGGCCGGGGAGCTGTTTTTT. This translates into CATSRVPGVGAGELFF. The chain combines TRBV15 with TRBJ2-2; tentatively, D is TRBD1 (6 bases). This CDR3 has 16 residues. The V and J ends lost 1 base and 6 bases respectively, with 15 bases between them. The germline gives CDR1 LNHNV, CDR2 YYDKDF (reference sequence).

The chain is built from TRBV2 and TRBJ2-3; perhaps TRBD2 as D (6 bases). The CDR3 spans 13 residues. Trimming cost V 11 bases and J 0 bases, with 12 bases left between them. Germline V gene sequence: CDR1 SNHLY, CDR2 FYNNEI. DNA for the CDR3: TGTGCCTGTCCCGGGACTAGCACAGATACGCAGTATTTT. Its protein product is CACPGTSTDTQYF.

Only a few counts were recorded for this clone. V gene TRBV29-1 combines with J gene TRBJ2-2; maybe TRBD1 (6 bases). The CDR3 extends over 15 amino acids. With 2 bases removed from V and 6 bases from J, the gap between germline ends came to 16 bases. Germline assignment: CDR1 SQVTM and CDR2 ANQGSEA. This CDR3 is CSVELGQRASGELFF. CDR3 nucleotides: TGCAGCGTTGAACTCGGACAGAGGGCGTCCGGGGAGCTGTTTTTT.

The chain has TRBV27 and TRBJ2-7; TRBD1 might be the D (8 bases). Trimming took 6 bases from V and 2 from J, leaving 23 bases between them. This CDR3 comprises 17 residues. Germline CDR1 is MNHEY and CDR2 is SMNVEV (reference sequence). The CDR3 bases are TGTGCCAGCAGCCTAAGACAGGGGACTACCTCGCCCTACGAGCAGTACTTC. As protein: CASSLRQGTTSPYEQYF.

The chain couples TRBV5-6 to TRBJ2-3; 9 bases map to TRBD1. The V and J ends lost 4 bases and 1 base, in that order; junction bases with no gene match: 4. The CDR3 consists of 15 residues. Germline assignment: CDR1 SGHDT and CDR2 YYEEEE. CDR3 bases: TGTGCCAGCAGCGTCCGGACAGGGGGCACAGATACGCAGTATTTT. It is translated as CASSVRTGGTDTQYF.

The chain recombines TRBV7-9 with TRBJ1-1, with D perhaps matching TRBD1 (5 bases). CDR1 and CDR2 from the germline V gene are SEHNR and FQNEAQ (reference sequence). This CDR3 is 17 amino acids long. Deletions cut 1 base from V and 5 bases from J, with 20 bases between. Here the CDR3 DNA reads TGTGCCAGCAGCTTAGTGCTCGCGACAGCCGGGGGAACTGAAGCTTTCTTT. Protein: CASSLVLATAGGTEAFF.

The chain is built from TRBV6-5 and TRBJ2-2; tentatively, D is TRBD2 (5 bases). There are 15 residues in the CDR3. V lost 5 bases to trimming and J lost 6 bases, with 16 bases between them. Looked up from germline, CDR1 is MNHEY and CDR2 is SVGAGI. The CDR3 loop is CASSQNPGKSGELFF. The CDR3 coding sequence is TGTGCCAGCAGTCAAAACCCCGGGAAGTCCGGGGAGCTGTTTTTT.

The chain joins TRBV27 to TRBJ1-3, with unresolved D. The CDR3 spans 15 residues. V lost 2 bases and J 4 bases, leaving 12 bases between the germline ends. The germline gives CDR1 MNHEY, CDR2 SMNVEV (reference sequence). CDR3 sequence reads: CASSLPVGRGNTIYF. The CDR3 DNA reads TGTGCCAGCAGTTTACCCGTGGGCAGAGGAAACACCATATATTTT.

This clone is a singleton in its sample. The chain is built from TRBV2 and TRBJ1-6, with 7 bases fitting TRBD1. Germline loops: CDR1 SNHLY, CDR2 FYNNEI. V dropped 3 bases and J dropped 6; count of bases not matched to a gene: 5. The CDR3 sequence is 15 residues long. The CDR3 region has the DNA TGTGCCAGCAGTGATGACAGGGCGACTAATTCACCCCTCCACTTT. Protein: CASSDDRATNSPLHF.

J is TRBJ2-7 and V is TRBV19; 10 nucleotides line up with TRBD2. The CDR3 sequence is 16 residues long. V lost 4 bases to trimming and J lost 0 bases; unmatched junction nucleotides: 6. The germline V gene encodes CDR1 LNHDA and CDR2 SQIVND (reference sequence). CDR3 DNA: TGTGCCAGTAGTAGGGGGACTAGCGTTCCCTCCTACGAGCAGTACTTC. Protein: CASSRGTSVPSYEQYF.

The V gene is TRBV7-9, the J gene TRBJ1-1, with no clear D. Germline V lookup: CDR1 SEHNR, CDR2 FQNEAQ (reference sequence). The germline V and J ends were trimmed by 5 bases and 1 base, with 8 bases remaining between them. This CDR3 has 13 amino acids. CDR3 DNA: TGTGCCAGCAGCCCCCGGTCGAACACTGAAGCTTTCTTT. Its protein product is CASSPRSNTEAFF.

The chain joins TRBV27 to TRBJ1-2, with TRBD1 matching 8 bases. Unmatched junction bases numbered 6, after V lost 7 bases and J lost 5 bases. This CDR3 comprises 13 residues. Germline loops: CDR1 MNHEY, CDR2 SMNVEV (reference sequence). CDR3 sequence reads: CASKLGQAYGYTF. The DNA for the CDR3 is TGTGCCAGCAAGCTGGGACAGGCTTATGGCTACACCTTC.

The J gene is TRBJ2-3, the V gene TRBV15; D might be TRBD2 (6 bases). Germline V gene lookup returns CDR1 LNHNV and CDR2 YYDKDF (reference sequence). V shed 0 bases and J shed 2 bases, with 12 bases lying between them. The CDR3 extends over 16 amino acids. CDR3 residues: CATSRDTSPYTDTQYF. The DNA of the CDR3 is TGTGCCACCAGCAGAGATACTAGCCCTTACACAGATACGCAGTATTTT.

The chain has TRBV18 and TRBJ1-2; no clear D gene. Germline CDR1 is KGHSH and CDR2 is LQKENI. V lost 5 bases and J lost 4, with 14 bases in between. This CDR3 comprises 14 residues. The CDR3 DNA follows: TGTGCCAGCTCATCTCAAGACATTATCTATGGCTACACCTTC. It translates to CASSSQDIIYGYTF.

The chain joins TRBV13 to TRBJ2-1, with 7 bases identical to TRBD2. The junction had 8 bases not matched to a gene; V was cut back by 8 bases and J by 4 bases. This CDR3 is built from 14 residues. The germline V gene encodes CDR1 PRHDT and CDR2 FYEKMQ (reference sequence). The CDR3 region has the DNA TGTGCCAGCGTTTTACGGCGGGAGTACAATGAGCAGTTCTTC. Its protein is CASVLRREYNEQFF.

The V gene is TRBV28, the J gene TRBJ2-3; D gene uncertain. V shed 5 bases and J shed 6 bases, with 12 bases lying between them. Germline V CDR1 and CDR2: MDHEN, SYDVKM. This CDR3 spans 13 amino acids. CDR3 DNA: TGTGCCAGCAGTGTGTTCCACACGGATACGCAGTATTTT. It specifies CASSVFHTDTQYF. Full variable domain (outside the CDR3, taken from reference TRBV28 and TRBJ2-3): DVKVTQSSRYLVKRTGEKVFLECVQDMDHENMFWYRQDPGLGLRLIYFSYDVKMKEKGDIPEGYSVSREKKERFSLILESASTNQTSMYLCASSVFHTDTQYFGPGTRLTVL.

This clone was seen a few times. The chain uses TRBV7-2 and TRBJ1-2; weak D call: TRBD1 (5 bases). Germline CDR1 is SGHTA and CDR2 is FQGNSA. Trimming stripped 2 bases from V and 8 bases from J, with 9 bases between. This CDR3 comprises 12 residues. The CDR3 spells CASSLRGFGYTF. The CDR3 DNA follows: TGTGCCAGCAGCTTACGGGGGTTCGGCTACACCTTC.